Presented here are 27 T cell receptor beta chains from one specimen sequenced in a study of Ad26.COV2.S vaccination and SARS-CoV-2 variants. Treatment described: about 20 received Ad26.COV2.S at low or high dose, single or two shots; several received placebo; per-sample allocation not given. Sampling was done on day 63 after the first vaccine or placebo injection. Measured with immunoSEQ multiplex PCR; TCRdb has only the in-frame clones, and not every one. Among 440,000 or so clones listed, around 89% were seen once. The material was peripheral blood, obtained in a trial of Ad26.COV2.S vaccine versus placebo. The source is a person aged 18-65 years who received the Ad26.COV2.S COVID-19 vaccine or a placebo.

The J gene is TRBJ1-1, the V gene TRBV7-6, with 8 positions matching TRBD1. Germline lookup yields CDR1 SGHVS and CDR2 FNYEAQ. The CDR3 is 15 residues long. Losses at the gene ends were 5 bases for V and 2 bases for J; bases not matched to a gene: 7. The CDR3 DNA reads as TGTGCCAGCAGCCCCAGACAGGGGATAAACACTGAAGCTTTCTTT. Its translation is CASSPRQGINTEAFF.

The genes are TRBV25-1 and TRBJ2-1; D is uncertain. Germline values: CDR1 MGHDK, CDR2 SYGVNS. The CDR3 runs to 13 residues. Trimming removed 5 bases from V and 15 bases from J, with 20 bases in between. The CDR3 here is CASSTDPPRARFF. In DNA, the CDR3 is TGTGCCAGCAGTACCGACCCTCCCCGGGCTCGGTTCTTC.

V usage is TRBV7-3 and J usage is TRBJ1-1, with 7 nucleotides matching TRBD1. Germline V gene sequence: CDR1 SGHTA, CDR2 FQGTGA. The CDR3 has 15 amino acids. Trimming removed 5 bases from V and 1 base from J; junction bases left unmatched: 7. DNA for the CDR3: TGTGCCAGCAGCCCTGCAGGGGGGGCGAACACTGAAGCTTTCTTT. It is translated as CASSPAGGANTEAFF.

V usage is TRBV7-9 and J usage is TRBJ2-7, with D uncertain. Germline V gene data show CDR1 as SEHNR and CDR2 as FQNEAQ (reference sequence). The CDR3 spans 13 residues. Trimming took off 5 bases at V and 2 bases at J, with 10 bases between the two ends. CDR3 amino acids: CASSGETAYEQYF. CDR3 nucleotide sequence: TGTGCCAGCAGCGGGGAAACGGCCTACGAGCAGTACTTC.

This chain connects TRBV11-2 to TRBJ2-2; the D gene is possibly TRBD2 (5 bases). The CDR3 runs 15 residues. The V and J ends lost 4 bases and 5 bases respectively, with 14 bases between them. CDR1 is SGHAT, CDR2 FQNNGV, per germline. The CDR3 here is CASSYEGVSTGELFF. For the CDR3, the DNA is TGTGCCAGCAGCTACGAGGGAGTTTCAACCGGGGAGCTGTTTTTT.

The rearrangement links TRBV28 to TRBJ1-5; D gene ambiguous. V was pared by 2 bases and J by 3 bases, with 17 bases between. This CDR3 is 17 amino acids long. Germline V gene data show CDR1 as MDHEN and CDR2 as SYDVKM. The CDR3 nucleotides are TGTGCCAGCAGTTTAGGTATGACCTCCTGGGACAATCAGCCCCAGCATTTT. Translation: CASSLGMTSWDNQPQHF.

CDR3 amino acids: CASRGIYNEQFF. CDR3 DNA: TGTGCCAGTAGAGGGATTTACAATGAGCAGTTCTTC. V is TRBV6-5 and J is TRBJ2-1; D perhaps matches TRBD2 (5 bases). V lost 9 bases, J lost 4 bases, and 10 bases lay in between. Germline CDR1 and CDR2: MNHEY and SVGAGI. The length of the CDR3 is 12 residues.

The chain has TRBV5-8 and TRBJ2-4; D call uncertain. From germline, CDR1 is SGHTS and CDR2 YDEGEE. The CDR3 is 16 residues long. Between the trimmed V and J ends, which lost 2 bases and 0 bases, there was a span of 12 bases. The chain's CDR3 is CASSFFKTLAKNIQYF. In DNA form, the CDR3 reads TGTGCCAGCAGCTTCTTCAAGACATTAGCCAAAAACATTCAGTACTTC.

This chain uses TRBV27 with TRBJ1-1; D uncertain. Trimming shortened V by 3 bases and J by 1 base, and 12 bases separated the two germline ends. CDR1 is MNHEY, CDR2 SMNVEV, per germline (reference sequence). The CDR3 consists of 15 residues. The CDR3 nucleotides read TGTGCCAGCAGTTTGGGAGGAGTGAGGAACACTGAAGCTTTCTTT. Encoded protein: CASSLGGVRNTEAFF.

This clone was seen a handful of times. This chain uses TRBV5-1 with TRBJ2-2, with D uncertain. Germline V gene data show CDR1 as SGHRS and CDR2 as YFSETQ. Trimming stripped 0 bases from V and 2 bases from J, with 2 bases between. The CDR3 is 13 amino acids. The CDR3 DNA reads TGCGCCAGCAGCTTGGCCAACACCGGGGAGCTGTTTTTT. Protein product: CASSLANTGELFF.

The J gene is TRBJ2-7, the V gene TRBV6-6; D is possibly TRBD2 (5 bases). In germline, CDR1 is MNHNY, CDR2 SVGAGI (reference sequence). This CDR3 has 14 amino acids. The V gene lost 6 bases and the J gene lost 1 base, with 13 bases spanning the gap. CDR3 region: CASSRGFASYEQYF. The CDR3, as DNA: TGTGCCAGCAGCCGGGGATTTGCGTCCTACGAGCAGTACTTC.

J is TRBJ1-1 and V is TRBV18; possible D gene TRBD1, 5 bases. Germline V gene sequence: CDR1 KGHSH, CDR2 LQKENI. The length of the CDR3 is 14 residues. Trimming left V 5 bases short and J 1 base short, with 11 bases between. CDR3 nucleotides: TGTGCCAGCTCATCGCTTGACAGGAACACTGAAGCTTTCTTT. As protein: CASSSLDRNTEAFF. The full variable domain, rest sourced from reference TRBV18 and TRBJ1-1, is NAGVMQNPRHLVRRRGQEARLRCSPMKGHSHVYWYRQLPEEGLKFMVYLQKENIIDESGMPKERFSAEFPKEGPSILRIQQVVRGDSAAYFCASSSLDRNTEAFFGQGTRLTVV.

This sequence joins TRBV25-1 and TRBJ2-7; no reliable D call. The CDR3 totals 15 residues. Deletions cut 2 bases from V and 0 bases from J, with 11 bases between. Germline V gene lookup returns CDR1 MGHDK and CDR2 SYGVNS. The CDR3 DNA sequence: TGTGCCAGCAGTGAAGGACGGACCCTCTCCTACGAGCAGTACTTC. As protein: CASSEGRTLSYEQYF.

In nucleotides, the CDR3 is TGTGCCAGCGGGACAGGGGTTAGCACAGATACGCAGTATTTT. It yields the protein CASGTGVSTDTQYF. V and J are TRBV6-5 and TRBJ2-3, with 10 positions matching TRBD1. V was pared by 8 bases and J by 0 bases, with 2 bases of the junction left unmatched. The length of the CDR3 is 14 residues. Germline CDR1 and CDR2: MNHEY and SVGAGI.

CDR3 DNA sequence: TGTGCCAGCAGCCCCAGACAGGGAGGAGGCTACACCTTC. It translates to CASSPRQGGGYTF. The chain joins TRBV12-3 or TRBV12-4 to TRBJ1-2; 7 bases are a match to TRBD1. The CDR3 runs 13 residues. V lost 6 bases and J lost 8; bases outside the gene matches: 9.

The chain is built from TRBV7-6 and TRBJ2-1; perhaps TRBD2 as D (6 bases). CDR1 is SGHVS, CDR2 FNYEAQ, per germline. Trimming cost V 5 bases and J 6 bases, with 11 bases left between them. This CDR3 spans 13 amino acids. The DNA of the CDR3 is TGTGCCAGCAGCGGGAGGAGTTCCAATGAGCAGTTCTTC. Translation gives CASSGRSSNEQFF.

The chain recombines TRBV6-2 or TRBV6-3 with TRBJ1-2; D unresolved. Trimming took 5 bases from V and 6 from J, leaving 10 bases between them. This CDR3 has 12 residues. The germline V gene has CDR1 MNHEY and CDR2 SVGEGT. The CDR3 loop reads CASSRPGDGYTF. As DNA, the CDR3 is TGTGCCAGCAGTCGTCCCGGGGATGGCTACACCTTC.

The rearrangement joins TRBV18 to TRBJ2-6, with D possibly called TRBD1 or TRBD2 (5 bases each). From germline, CDR1 is KGHSH and CDR2 LQKENI. V was pared by 8 bases and J by 0 bases, with 17 bases between. This CDR3 contains 17 residues. DNA for the CDR3: TGTGCCAGCCGGAAATTGGGACGGTCCTCTGGGGCCAACGTCCTGACTTTC. Translating gives CASRKLGRSSGANVLTF.

This chain joins TRBV7-2 and TRBJ2-7, with no clear D. Trimming left V 6 bases short and J 3 bases short, with 12 bases between. This CDR3 region has 13 residues. Looked up from germline, CDR1 is SGHTA and CDR2 is FQGNSA. CDR3 residues: CASRRDGRYEQYF. DNA of the CDR3: TGTGCCAGCAGACGAGACGGACGCTACGAGCAGTACTTC.

The rearrangement uses TRBV29-1 and TRBJ2-7; 9 nucleotides line up with TRBD1. Germline CDR1 reads SQVTM; CDR2 reads ANQGSEA. The CDR3 is made up of 13 amino acids. With V trimmed by 6 bases and J by 2 bases, 5 bases remained unmatched. CDR3 in amino acids: CSVSDRGAYEQYF. The DNA for the CDR3 is TGCAGCGTCTCCGACAGGGGGGCCTACGAGCAGTACTTC.

The rearrangement links TRBV6-1 to TRBJ1-1; possible D gene TRBD1, 5 bases. This CDR3 has 11 residues. The V end lost 6 bases, the J end lost 5 bases, and 7 bases lay between the germline ends. CDR1 is MNHNS and CDR2 is SASEGT in the germline V gene. Written as DNA, the CDR3 is TGTGCCAGCAGACAGGAAACTGAAGCTTTCTTT. This codes for CASRQETEAFF.

The V call is TRBV9, the J call TRBJ2-2; D ambiguous. CDR1 and CDR2 from the germline V gene are SGDLS and YYNGEE. V was trimmed by 6 bases and J by 4 bases, leaving 10 bases between them. The CDR3 is made up of 13 amino acids. In DNA, the CDR3 is TGTGCCAGCACTGAAAGGCGCACCGGGGAGCTGTTTTTT. Translating gives CASTERRTGELFF.

About this clone: This sample includes further DNA sequences coding for the same CDR3. This chain links TRBV3-1 (or the pseudogene TRBV3-2) with TRBJ2-1; 13 nucleotides agree with TRBD2. The CDR3 has 15 residues. V lost 1 base to trimming and J lost 8 bases; unmatched junction nucleotides: 2. Germline values: CDR1 LGHDT, CDR2 YNNKEL (reference sequence). The CDR3 loop is CASSQGLAGGHEQFF. The CDR3 region has the DNA TGTGCCAGCAGCCAAGGACTAGCGGGAGGCCATGAGCAGTTCTTC.

This clone showed up just a few times. The rearrangement links TRBV21-1 to TRBJ1-5. TRBV21-1 counts as a pseudogene. The CDR3 loop spans 16 amino acids. CDR3 region: CASRYVGVWENQPQHF. The CDR3 DNA is TGTGCCAGCAGATATGTTGGGGTGTGGGAAAATCAGCCCCAGCATTTT.

The chain employs TRBV19 and TRBJ1-1, with 7 bases lining up with TRBD1. With V trimmed by 1 base and J by 8 bases, 4 bases remained unmatched. The CDR3 covers 13 residues. Germline V gene data show CDR1 as LNHDA and CDR2 as SQIVND (reference sequence). The CDR3 nucleotides read TGTGCCAGTAGTATAGCGGACAGGAGAGAAGCTTTCTTT. Translating it yields CASSIADRREAFF.

CDR3 in amino acids: CASSEEGGPGNTIYF. The CDR3 DNA reads TGTGCCAGCAGTGAGGAGGGGGGTCCTGGAAACACCATATATTTT. The chain uses TRBV2 and TRBJ1-3; D is possibly TRBD1 (6 bases). Per germline, CDR1 SNHLY and CDR2 FYNNEI. The CDR3 totals 15 residues. With 3 bases removed from V and 2 bases from J, the gap between germline ends came to 11 bases.

The J gene is TRBJ2-2, the V gene TRBV27; D uncertain. The CDR3 consists of 12 residues. Germline V gene data show CDR1 as MNHEY and CDR2 as SMNVEV (reference sequence). The ends were cut back, 0 bases at V and 7 bases at J, with 3 bases in the middle. CDR3 in DNA: TGTGCCAGCAGTTTATCGAACGGGGAGCTGTTTTTT. Translation gives CASSLSNGELFF.